This is a list of T cell receptor beta chains from one sample in a study of T cell responses to AZD1222 COVID-19 vaccine. Method: immunoSEQ multiplex PCR; TCRdb's copy keeps in-frame clones and lacks some. The repertoire holds over 100,000 clones, 80% to 90% seen once, with approximately 3.1% in the top ten. The source material was peripheral blood, sampled on day 0 of AZD1222 vaccination. The source of these receptors is an adult in good health. The CDR3 runs from the conserved cysteine through the conserved F or W. The order of the fields is J gene, clone size, V gene, D gene, CDR3 protein, CDR3 DNA. D genes are given only for firm matches. Size values are once, few and many counts, or a class for expanded clones, and some rows have none.

TRBJ2-5 | NA | TRBV7-9 | NA | CASSPAASQETQYF | TGTGCCAGCAGCCCCGCGGCTAGCCAAGAGACCCAGTACTTC
TRBJ1-5 | NA | TRBV7-9 | TRBD1 | CASSSTGVNQPQHF | TGTGCCAGCAGCAGTACAGGGGTTAACCAGCCCCAGCATTTT
TRBJ2-7 | NA | TRBV2 | NA | CASTEPETYEQYF | TGTGCCAGTACAGAGCCTGAGACCTACGAGCAGTACTTC
TRBJ1-5 | NA | TRBV2 | NA | CASSRTAAGQPQHF | TGTGCCAGCAGCCGGACAGCCGCAGGGCAGCCCCAGCATTTT
TRBJ2-5 | NA | TRBV5-4 | NA | CASSAGGEETQYF | TGTGCCAGCAGCGCCGGGGGAGAAGAGACCCAGTACTTC
TRBJ2-7 | NA | TRBV27 | NA | CASSLAPSRMGYEQYF | TGTGCCAGCAGTTTAGCTCCCAGTAGAATGGGCTACGAGCAGTACTTC
TRBJ2-7 | NA | TRBV27 | NA | CASSSSTRGVLEQYF | TGTGCCAGCAGTTCCTCGACTAGAGGGGTGCTCGAGCAGTACTTC
TRBJ1-5 | NA | TRBV19 | NA | CASSGTMGGYSNQPQHF | TGTGCCAGTAGTGGGACAATGGGGGGATATAGCAATCAGCCCCAGCATTTT
TRBJ1-6 | NA | TRBV4-1 | TRBD1 | CASSPARDRANSYNSPLHF | TGCGCCAGCAGCCCAGCACGAGACAGGGCTAATTCCTATAATTCACCCCTCCACTTT
TRBJ1-5 | NA | TRBV7-2 | NA | CASSPQGFGNQPQHF | TGTGCCAGCAGCCCACAGGGTTTTGGCAATCAGCCCCAGCATTTT
TRBJ2-7 | NA | TRBV28 | NA | CATRKDSGGWEQYF | TGTGCCACCAGGAAGGATTCGGGTGGTTGGGAGCAGTACTTC
TRBJ1-3 | once | TRBV7-8 | NA | CASSRDSRASSGNTIYF | TGTGCCAGCAGCCGAGACTCCAGGGCCAGCTCTGGAAACACCATATATTTT
TRBJ2-1 | NA | TRBV19 | NA | CASSIVGYNEQFF | TGTGCCAGTAGTATAGTAGGGTACAATGAGCAGTTCTTC
TRBJ2-3 | NA | TRBV30 | NA | CAWSVRRGPTDTQYF | TGTGCCTGGAGTGTACGGCGCGGCCCCACAGATACGCAGTATTTT
TRBJ2-7 | once | TRBV27 | TRBD1 | CASSAKGQGNYEQYF | TGTGCCAGCAGTGCCAAAGGACAGGGGAACTACGAGCAGTACTTC
TRBJ2-7 | once | TRBV27 | TRBD2 | CASSSGGSEQYF | TGTGCCAGCTCCTCGGGGGGTAGCGAGCAGTACTTC
TRBJ1-2 | NA | TRBV15 | NA | CATSKRAQSYGYTF | TGTGCCACCAGCAAAAGGGCCCAGTCCTATGGCTACACCTTC
TRBJ2-2 | NA | TRBV7-3 | NA | CASSLGNIHTGELFF | TGTGCCAGCAGCTTAGGGAACATACACACCGGGGAGCTGTTTTTT
TRBJ1-2 | NA | TRBV2 | NA | CASRLNRDGYTF | TGTGCCAGCAGACTCAACAGGGATGGCTACACCTTC
TRBJ1-5 | NA | TRBV28 | NA | CASSLPGHSNQPQHF | TGTGCCAGCAGTTTACCGGGCCACAGCAATCAGCCCCAGCATTTT
TRBJ1-2 | NA | TRBV7-5 | NA | CVRSAADRENGGYTF | TGTGTCAGAAGCGCGGCGGACAGGGAAAATGGGGGCTACACCTTC
TRBJ1-1 | NA | TRBV2 | TRBD1 | CASSDWDTGATPLNTEAFF | TGTGCCAGCAGTGATTGGGATACAGGGGCTACTCCCTTGAACACTGAAGCTTTCTTT
TRBJ1-2 | NA | TRBV5-5 | NA | CASSPDFISGYTF | TGTGCCAGCAGCCCCGATTTCATTTCGGGCTACACCTTC
TRBJ1-2 | NA | TRBV11-2 | NA | CASSPTVTGSHGYTF | TGTGCCAGCAGCCCCACCGTTACAGGGTCTCATGGCTACACCTTC
TRBJ2-1 | NA | TRBV6-2/TRBV6-3 | TRBD2 | CASSWSGGEQFF | TGTGCCAGCAGCTGGAGCGGGGGTGAGCAGTTCTTC
TRBJ2-1 | NA | TRBV7-9 | NA | CASSPEQSYNEQFF | TGTGCCAGCAGCCCTGAGCAAAGCTACAATGAGCAGTTCTTC
TRBJ2-7 | once | TRBV19 | NA | CASSRGGGAAEQYF | TGTGCCTCCTCGAGGGGCGGAGGAGCGGCCGAGCAGTACTTC
TRBJ2-1 | NA | TRBV4-2 | NA | CASTGHNNEQFF | TGTGCCAGCACCGGACACAACAATGAGCAGTTCTTC
TRBJ1-2 | NA | TRBV28 | TRBD1 | CATIKTGLSYGYTF | TGTGCCACCATCAAGACAGGGCTCTCCTATGGCTACACCTTC